The rows below give T cell receptor beta chains drawn from one sample of a study of CD8+CD57+ T cells in acquired aplastic anemia. A single record per CDR3 protein comes from TCRdb applying MiXCR to the reads. The sample includes approximately 250,000 distinct CDR3 sequences, around 82% seen only once; the top ten take approximately 40%. Sequenced material: sorted CD4+, CD8+, or CD8+CD57+ T cells (not recorded which) from PBMCs. The receptor source for this set is a human donor with aplastic anemia. The CDR3 runs from the conserved cysteine through the conserved F or W. D genes are given only for firm matches. Clone sizes are given selectively: once, few, many, or a class where the clone is expanded.

NA	NA	TRBV6-5	TRBJ2-7	TGTGCCAGCAGTACCACCGGAGGCCCCTACAAGCAGTACTTC	CASSTTGGPYKQYF
NA	NA	TRBV19	TRBJ1-5	TGTGCCAGTAGTATAAAGGGAAGGTCGGATCAGCCCCAGCATTTT	CASSIKGRSDQPQHF
NA	once	TRBV7-2	TRBJ1-5	TGTGCCAGCAGCCAAGCGGGATTACGACGTAAGCCGCAGCATTTT	CASSQAGLRRKPQHF
NA	NA	TRBV2	TRBJ1-5	TGTGCCAGCACGGGTGTAGGGGTCAATCAGCCCCAGCATTTT	CASTGVGVNQPQHF
NA	NA	TRBV2	TRBJ1-1	TGTGCCAGCAGCGAAGAAGGGGACCCGGTGGCTGGCTACATCTTC	CASSEEGDPVAGYIF
NA	few	TRBV20-1	TRBJ2-3	TGCAGTGCTAGAATGATCCCCCTGACGGGGAGCAGCACAGATACGCAGTATTTT	CSARMIPLTGSSTDTQYF
NA	NA	TRBV9	TRBJ2-3	TGTGCCCGGGGCGTAGGCGTAGGTACGCAGTATTTT	CARGVGVGTQYF
NA	few	TRBV9	TRBJ2-3	NA	CASGGAGNIQYFGAGTSGIDTQYF
TRBD2	NA	TRBV7-9	TRBJ2-3	TGTGCCAGCAGCTTGACAAGAAGCGGGGGAGGCGATGAGTATTTT	CASSLTRSGGGDEYF
NA	NA	TRBV7-9	TRBJ2-1	TGTGCCAGCAGCGCCGAAACAGGCGATCAGAACAATGAGCAGTTCTTC	CASSAETGDQNNEQFF
NA	NA	TRBV25-1	TRBJ2-7	TGTGCCAGCAGTGGGGGGGGCAGGGGGAAGGACGAGCAGTACTTC	CASSGGGRGKDEQYF
NA	NA	TRBV9	TRBJ2-5	TGTGCCAGCAGCGTAGGGTCAGATAAGACCCAGTTTTTC	CASSVGSDKTQFF
NA	NA	TRBV7-9	TRBJ2-1	TGTGCCAGCAGCCTCGGAGCGGCACAAGAGACCCTGTTC	CASSLGAAQETLF
TRBD1	NA	TRBV29-1	TRBJ1-2	TGCAGCGTTGTGGACAGGGCCTATGGCTACACCTTC	CSVVDRAYGYTF
NA	medium-sized	TRBV7-8	TRBJ1-2	TGTGCCAGCAGCTTAGCGCTGGAGGGGAGCTATGGCTACACCTTC	CASSLALEGSYGYTF
NA	once	TRBV24-1	TRBJ2-7	TGTGCCACCAGGTTCACGAGGACAGAGTACGAGCAGTACTTC	CATRFTRTEYEQYF
NA	NA	TRBV5-6	TRBJ2-5	TGTGCCAGCAGCTTGGGGGAGGAGACCCAGTACTTC	CASSLGEETQYF
NA	NA	TRBV20-1	TRBJ1-1	TGCAGTGCCAGTAGTCCGGACAGCAAGAACACTGAAGCTTTCTTT	CSASSPDSKNTEAFF
NA	few	TRBV29-1	TRBJ1-2	TGCAGCGTTGATAACAGGGTGCGTGGCTACACCTTC	CSVDNRVRGYTF
NA	NA	TRBV7-9	TRBJ2-5	TGTGCCGCAAGGGGGGGTAGCGAGCCCGAGACCCAGTACTTC	CAARGGSEPETQYF
NA	NA	TRBV7-9	TRBJ2-3	NA	CASSSTDTQYFAPYF
TRBD1	once	TRBV6-5	TRBJ2-7	TGTGCCAGCAGAAGGGACAGGGTTTTCCACGAGCAGTACTTC	CASRRDRVFHEQYF
NA	few	TRBV7-8	TRBJ2-5	TGTGCCAGCAGCTTAGCGGGCGGACTGAAAGAGACCCAGTACTTC	CASSLAGGLKETQYF
TRBD1	NA	TRBV10-3	TRBJ2-7	TGTGCCATCAGCCACGGGACAGGGGACATTGACGAGCAGTACTTC	CAISHGTGDIDEQYF
NA	NA	TRBV11-1	TRBJ1-1	TGTGCCAGCCGTAGCCCCTTACAGGGTAGCACTGAAGCTTTCTTT	CASRSPLQGSTEAFF
NA	NA	TRBV9	TRBJ2-2	TGTGCCAGCAGCTCAGGGGGGATCGGGGAGCTGTTTTTT	CASSSGGIGELFF
TRBD1	NA	TRBV10-3	TRBJ1-2	TGTGCCAGCAGCGTAGGGGCAGGGGGCGCGGGCTATGGCTACACCTTC	CASSVGAGGAGYGYTF
NA	once	TRBV9	TRBJ2-1	TGTGCCAGCAGCGTTGGGTCGATTACGCAGTATTTTTTC	CASSVGSITQYFF
NA	NA	TRBV4-3	TRBJ1-2	TGCGCCAGCAGCCACCCCGGACTAGCAGGTGGCTACACCTTC	CASSHPGLAGGYTF
NA	NA	TRBV7-2	TRBJ1-2	TGTGCCAGCAGCGAAGGAGGGGGGGCAACCGATACGCAGACCTTC	CASSEGGGATDTQTF
TRBD1	NA	TRBV7-3	TRBJ2-7	TGTGCCAGCTCAGGACAGGGTCTCGCCTACGAACACTACTTC	CASSGQGLAYEHYF
NA	NA	TRBV19	TRBJ1-2	TGTGCCAGTAGTATAACGGGAGGGAGCTCCTACAATGAGCAGTTC	CASSITGGSSYNEQF
NA	NA	TRBV9	TRBJ2-3	NA	CASRDGADTQYFF
TRBD1	NA	TRBV7-6	TRBJ1-2	TGTGCCAGCAGCTTTGCAGGGGGCGCCGCCCATGGCTACACCTTC	CASSFAGGAAHGYTF
TRBD1	NA	TRBV25-1	TRBJ1-2	TGTGCCAGCAGTGAATCAGGGACAGAGATTAACTATGGCTACACCTTC	CASSESGTEINYGYTF
NA	NA	TRBV11-2	TRBJ2-1	TGTGCCAGCAGCTGGGGAAGAGGGTGGGGGAGCGATGATCAGTTCTTC	CASSWGRGWGSDDQFF
NA	NA	TRBV6-5	TRBJ2-3	TGTGCCAGCAGCCAGGGGGGCGAGAGCACAGATACGCAGTATTTT	CASSQGGESTDTQYF
TRBD2	NA	TRBV5-1	TRBJ2-3	TGTGCCAGCAGCTTAGCGGGGCCCTATGGCACGCAGTATTTT	CASSLAGPYGTQYF
NA	NA	TRBV7-8	TRBJ2-3	TGTGCCAGCAGCTCCGACGGAGGTCTCGACACGCAGTATTTT	CASSSDGGLDTQYF
NA	NA	TRBV7-2	TRBJ2-1	TGTGCCAGCAGTGATGGGCCGATCCAGACGGCCCTTTTC	CASSDGPIQTALF
NA	NA	TRBV7-9	TRBJ2-3	TGTGCCAGCAGCGTAGCGAGAGGGAGGGATACGCAGTATTTT	CASSVARGRDTQYF
NA	NA	TRBV7-9	TRBJ2-2	TGCGCCAGCAGCCAAGGTCGAGGGGAAACCGGGGAGCTGTTTTTT	CASSQGRGETGELFF
NA	NA	TRBV24-1	TRBJ2-1	TGTGCCACCAGTATCACTAGAGGAGCGTACAGAGAGCAGTTCTTC	CATSITRGAYREQFF
NA	NA	TRBV11-3	TRBJ2-3	TGTGCCAGCAGCGTAACAGCAGATACGCAGTATTTT	CASSVTADTQYF
NA	NA	TRBV7-3	TRBJ1-2	TGTGCCAGCTGCCGAGGGCCTGCCGGCGTTGAACCCTTC	CASCRGPAGVEPF
NA	NA	TRBV9	TRBJ1-2	TGTGCCAGCAGCGTAGGGACCGCCCGAAATCAGCCCCCCTTC	CASSVGTARNQPPF
NA	once	TRBV7-9	TRBJ2-7	TGTGCCAGCAGCGAAGAGGACTCCTACGAGCAGTACTTC	CASSEEDSYEQYF
TRBD2	once	TRBV15	TRBJ2-3	TGTGCCAGCAGCAGGAGGAGCGGGAGCGGAGATACGCAGTATTTT	CASSRRSGSGDTQYF
NA	NA	TRBV7-9	TRBJ1-5	TGTGCCAGCAGTGTAGCCTATAGAAATCACACCCAGCAGTTT	CASSVAYRNHTQQF
NA	once	TRBV7-2	TRBJ2-3	TGTGCCAGCAGCTTCGGGGGAGGACCTGATCCGCAGTTT	CASSFGGGPDPQF
NA	NA	TRBV15	TRBJ2-3	TGTGCCACCAGAGCGGGTCCTAGCACAGATACGCAGTATTTT	CATRAGPSTDTQYF
NA	NA	TRBV7-9	TRBJ2-6	TGTGCCGGACAGTGGGCGAGTGAGTCCCGGTACTTCGGCCTGACTTTC	CAGQWASESRYFGLTF
NA	once	TRBV7-2	TRBJ2-5	TGTGCCAGCAGCTTACCCAGGGAGACCCAGTACTTC	CASSLPRETQYF
TRBD2	NA	TRBV7-9	TRBJ2-2	TGTGCCAGCAGCCCCGGGACTAGCGGGGGAGTCGGGGAGCTGTTTTTT	CASSPGTSGGVGELFF
NA	NA	TRBV7-2	TRBJ2-3	TGTGCCAGCAGCTCCGGGGGGCCTGCGGATACGCAGTATTTT	CASSSGGPADTQYF
NA	NA	TRBV7-3	TRBJ2-1	TGTGCCAGTAGTATAGGTAGCGCTGCGTACAACGTGCTGTTCTTC	CASSIGSAAYNVLFF
NA	NA	TRBV7-9	TRBJ1-6	TGTGCCAGCAGCTTAGCGGGTAGCTACGGGGCCAAACCCCTCCACTTT	CASSLAGSYGAKPLHF
NA	NA	TRBV9	TRBJ1-1	TGTGCCAGCAGCGTATACCAGAACTCCTACAATGAGTTT	CASSVYQNSYNEF
NA	NA	TRBV9	TRBJ1-1	TGTGCCACCAGTGACAAGAAAACAGGCGCCGGAGAGCTCTTT	CATSDKKTGAGELF
NA	NA	TRBV7-8	TRBJ1-6	TGTGCCAGCAGCTTCGCCGGAGCCCCCTATAATTCGCACCTCCACTTT	CASSFAGAPYNSHLHF